The text below deals with one T cell receptor beta chain. What it binds is unknown. This record belongs to a study of OX40 agonist ivuxolimab in advanced cancers. On the study more broadly: The mean age was about 61 years, ranging from roughly 23 to 80, with about four fifths of participants male. Study observations and caveats: Researchers report that CD8+ T cells had, on average, more expanded clones than CD4+. The antigens recognized by the expanded peripheral T cells, that is their antigen specificity, were not determined.

The protocol was immunoSEQ multiplex PCR, while the TCRdb copy is restricted to in-frame clones and leaves out a portion. Of around 100,000 clones in the sample, around 93% are singletons; the top ten hold approximately 0.58%. Cycle 7 day 1, cycle 4 day 1, and baseline were the timepoints at which blood was sampled. The CDR3 contains 13 residues. Trimming cost V 0 bases and J 5 bases, with 7 bases left between them. CDR1 is SGHAT, CDR2 FQNNGV, per germline. Sequencing used CD4+ or CD8+ T cells sorted from blood, obtained in a trial of the OX40 agonist ivuxolimab. This clonotype was sampled from an adult with an advanced solid tumor such as melanoma, head and neck, liver or kidney cancer. This sequence joins TRBV11-2 and TRBJ1-2; the D is unclear. CDR3 amino acids: CASSLDPVYGYTF. The DNA of the CDR3 is TGTGCCAGCAGCTTAGATCCTGTTTATGGCTACACCTTC.